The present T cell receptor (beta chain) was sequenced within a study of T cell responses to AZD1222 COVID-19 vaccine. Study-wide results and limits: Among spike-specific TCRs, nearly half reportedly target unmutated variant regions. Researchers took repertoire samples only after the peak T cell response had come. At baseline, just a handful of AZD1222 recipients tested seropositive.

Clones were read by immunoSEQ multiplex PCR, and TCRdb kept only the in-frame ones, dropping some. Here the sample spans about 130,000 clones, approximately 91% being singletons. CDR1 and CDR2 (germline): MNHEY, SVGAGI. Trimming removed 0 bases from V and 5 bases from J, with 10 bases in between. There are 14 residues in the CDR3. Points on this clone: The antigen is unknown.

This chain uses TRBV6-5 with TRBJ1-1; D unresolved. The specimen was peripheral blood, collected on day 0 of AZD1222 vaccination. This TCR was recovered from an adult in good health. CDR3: CASSYSGDMTEAFF. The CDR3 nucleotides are TGTGCCAGCAGTTACTCGGGTGACATGACTGAAGCTTTCTTT.